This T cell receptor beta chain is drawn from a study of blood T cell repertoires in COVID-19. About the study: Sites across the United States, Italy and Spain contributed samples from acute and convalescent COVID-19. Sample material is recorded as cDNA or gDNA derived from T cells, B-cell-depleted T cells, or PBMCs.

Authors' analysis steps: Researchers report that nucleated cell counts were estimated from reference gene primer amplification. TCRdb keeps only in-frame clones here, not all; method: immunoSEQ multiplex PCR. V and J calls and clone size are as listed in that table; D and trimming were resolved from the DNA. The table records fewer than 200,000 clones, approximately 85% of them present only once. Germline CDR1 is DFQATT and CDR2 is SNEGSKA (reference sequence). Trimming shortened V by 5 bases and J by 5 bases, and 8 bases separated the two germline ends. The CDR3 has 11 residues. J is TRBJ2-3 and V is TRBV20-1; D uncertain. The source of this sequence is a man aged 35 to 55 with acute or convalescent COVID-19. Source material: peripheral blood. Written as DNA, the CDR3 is TGCAGTGCTTCTATGGTAGATACGCAGTATTTT. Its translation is CSASMVDTQYF.